One and the same sample provided the 32 T cell receptor beta chains below, sequenced in a study of vaccination effects on CD4 cells after COVID-19 (dated by TCRdb to 2022 to 2024). No antigen has been assigned to these receptors. After more than nine days of culture, CD4+ T cells were isolated with the EasySep CD4+ T cell isolation kit. Library generation was performed with the immunoSEQ multiplex PCR assay. TCRdb obtained this table from immuneACCESS and retained in-frame rearrangements with V and J assigned. These tables miss some clones; where compared with another copy, unresolved V genes account for less than half of the shortfall, and the remainder is unexplained. The sample table records 50,000 to 70,000 clones; approximately 72% of these occur just once. Clones ranked in the top ten supply roughly a quarter of the sample. Sequenced material: CD4+ T cells from PBMCs cultured without peptide, taken before COVID-19 vaccination. The source is a human donor who had a prior SARS-CoV-2 infection.

This clone was detected a few times. The chain carries TRBV29-1 and TRBJ2-1; D may be TRBD1 (6 bases). Germline V gene sequence: CDR1 SQVTM, CDR2 ANQGSEA. This CDR3 has 17 amino acids. The CDR3 spells CTPMLGQGFLQGNEQFF. The CDR3, as DNA: TGCACCCCGATGTTGGGGCAGGGGTTTCTTCAGGGCAATGAGCAGTTCTTC.

This clone has just one count. The V call is TRBV9, the J call TRBJ1-5; D gene unclear. Germline V lookup: CDR1 SGDLS, CDR2 YYNGEE. The V end was cut by 0 bases, the J end by 2 bases, with 6 bases between. CDR3 length equals 14 residues. The DNA for the CDR3 is TGTGCCAGCAGCGTAGACTCTGGCAATCAGCCCCAGCATTTT. Its translation: CASSVDSGNQPQHF.

The chain recombines TRBV5-4 with TRBJ2-7; 9 bases are a match to TRBD2. In germline, CDR1 is SGHNT, CDR2 YYREEE (reference sequence). After removal of 4 bases from V and 0 bases from J, the junction contained 5 bases not matched to a gene. This CDR3 has 15 residues. The CDR3 protein is CASSASSGVSYEQYF. CDR3 DNA sequence: TGTGCCAGCAGCGCCTCTAGCGGGGTCTCCTACGAGCAGTACTTC.

In its sample, this clone was seen a few times. This chain joins TRBV6-5 and TRBJ2-7; the match to TRBD1 covers 9 bases. The length of the CDR3 is 15 residues. Trimming cost V 6 bases and J 3 bases; bases outside gene matches: 9. Germline loops: CDR1 MNHEY, CDR2 SVGAGI. The CDR3 nucleotides read TGTGCCAGCAGCAGGGGACAGGGTTTATTCTACGAGCAGTACTTC. The encoded protein is CASSRGQGLFYEQYF.

The chain recombines TRBV4-1 with TRBJ1-1, with 7 bases lining up with TRBD1. Germline CDR1 MGHRA, CDR2 YSYEKL. J lost 1 base, V lost 4 bases, and 9 bases had no gene match. The CDR3 consists of 16 residues. CDR3 DNA sequence: TGCGCCAGCAGCCGGTTACAGGGGTCTTCGAACACTGAAGCTTTCTTT. Translation: CASSRLQGSSNTEAFF.

This CDR3 is CASSGGNSGANVLTF. CDR3 DNA: TGCGCCAGCAGCGGGGGAAACTCTGGGGCCAACGTCCTGACTTTC. V and J are TRBV5-1 and TRBJ2-6; D tentatively fits TRBD1 or TRBD2 (5 bases each). The CDR3 covers 15 residues. The V gene lost 4 bases and the J gene lost 0 bases, with 8 bases spanning the gap. Germline CDR1 SGHRS, CDR2 YFSETQ.

CDR3 amino acids: CSASDPGTRKDEQFF. The DNA of the CDR3 is TGCAGTGCTAGTGATCCCGGGACGCGTAAGGATGAGCAGTTCTTC. The chain has TRBV20-1 and TRBJ2-1; possibly TRBD1 or TRBD2 for D (5 bases each). V lost 3 bases, J lost 8 bases, and 20 bases lay in between. Germline lookup yields CDR1 DFQATT and CDR2 SNEGSKA (reference sequence). The CDR3 is 15 amino acids.

V is TRBV24-1 and J is TRBJ2-7, with D maybe TRBD2 (6 bases). This CDR3 has 16 amino acids. The ends were cut back, 4 bases at V and 5 bases at J, with 20 bases in the middle. Looked up from germline, CDR1 is KGHDR and CDR2 is SFDVKD. The CDR3 sequence: CATSDPTRSGGNEQYF. DNA of the CDR3: TGTGCCACCAGTGACCCCACCCGTAGCGGAGGGAACGAGCAGTACTTC.

This clone occurred a few times. V is TRBV19 and J is TRBJ1-6; TRBD1 aligns across 11 bases. Germline assignment: CDR1 LNHDA and CDR2 SQIVND (reference sequence). This CDR3 is 14 amino acids long. The trim removed 10 bases at V and 8 bases at J, leaving 7 bases unmatched. CDR3 in amino acids: CATGTGGSDSPLHF. CDR3 nucleotide sequence: TGTGCCACTGGGACAGGGGGGTCTGATTCACCCCTCCACTTT.

V gene TRBV7-6 combines with J gene TRBJ2-2, with 8 bases matching TRBD1. V was pared by 5 bases and J by 6 bases, with 14 bases of the junction left unmatched. The CDR3 contains 17 residues. Germline CDR1 is SGHVS and CDR2 is FNYEAQ. For the CDR3, the DNA is TGTGCCAGCAGCCGATTGGGGACAGGAACGGGGGCCGGGGAGCTGTTTTTT. It yields the protein CASSRLGTGTGAGELFF.

This clone has a handful of counts. This chain joins TRBV7-2 and TRBJ1-5, with D unclear. The CDR3 has 17 amino acids. Trimming took off 0 bases at V and 4 bases at J, with 16 bases between the two ends. The V gene's germline CDR1 is SGHTA and CDR2 FQGNSA. DNA of the CDR3: TGTGCCAGCAGCTTAGCGCTTAGGGCGAATTTAAATCAGCCCCAGCATTTT. This codes for CASSLALRANLNQPQHF.

The rearrangement uses TRBV15 and TRBJ2-5; possibly TRBD1 for D (5 bases). Germline V gives CDR1 LNHNV, CDR2 YYDKDF (reference sequence). The CDR3 totals 12 residues. Trimming cost V 3 bases and J 5 bases, with 7 bases left between them. CDR3 residues: CATSSWGETQYF. As DNA, the CDR3 is TGTGCCACCAGCAGCTGGGGCGAGACCCAGTACTTC.

V is TRBV19 and J is TRBJ2-6; no definite D call. Per germline, CDR1 LNHDA and CDR2 SQIVND (reference sequence). The CDR3 consists of 14 residues. V lost 3 bases, J lost 2 bases, and 5 bases lay in between. CDR3 nucleotides: TGTGCCAGTAGTATTGAGGCTGGGGCCAACGTCCTGACTTTC. Residues: CASSIEAGANVLTF.

In this sample, this clone is medium-sized. The chain links TRBV2 to TRBJ2-3, with TRBD2 identical over 13 bases. The V gene's germline CDR1 is SNHLY and CDR2 FYNNEI. The CDR3 consists of 14 residues. V shed 5 bases and J 4 bases; nucleotides not matched to a gene: 0. CDR3 coding DNA: TGTGCCAGCAGTACTAGCGGGGGGGCAGATACGCAGTATTTT. The encoded protein is CASSTSGGADTQYF.

The CDR3 region is CASSLYGQGVGYTF. For the CDR3, the DNA is TGTGCCAGCAGCTTATACGGACAGGGCGTAGGCTACACCTTC. The chain carries TRBV5-6 and TRBJ1-2; 8 bases are a match to TRBD1. The length of the CDR3 is 14 residues. The trim removed 2 bases at V and 8 bases at J, leaving 8 bases unmatched. CDR1 and CDR2 (germline): SGHDT, YYEEEE.

This chain joins TRBV14 and TRBJ1-6; D unclear. V lost 3 bases to trimming and J lost 6 bases, with 12 bases between them. CDR1 is SGHDN, CDR2 FVKESK, per germline. The CDR3 sequence is 15 residues long. CDR3 DNA: TGTGCCAGCAGCCAGTCAGGCTGGCTTAATTCACCCCTCCACTTT. Translation gives CASSQSGWLNSPLHF.

The table lists this clone with a count of one. V usage is TRBV19 and J usage is TRBJ1-1, with D possibly TRBD1 on 6 matching bases. V lost 7 bases, J lost 0 bases, and 9 bases lay in between. The CDR3 consists of 13 residues. Germline CDR1 and CDR2: LNHDA and SQIVND (reference sequence). Written as DNA, the CDR3 is TGTGCCAGTAAGCGGACAGTGAACACTGAAGCTTTCTTT. Protein product: CASKRTVNTEAFF.

This clone was picked up one time. The chain is built from TRBV27 and TRBJ2-7; TRBD1 matches at 8 bases. Germline V gene sequence: CDR1 MNHEY, CDR2 SMNVEV (reference sequence). With V trimmed by 3 bases and J by 7 bases, 8 bases remained unmatched. The length of the CDR3 is 14 residues. The CDR3 nucleotides read TGTGCCAGCAGTTTCGCGGGCAGGGGGCTTGAGCAGTACTTC. Its protein is CASSFAGRGLEQYF.

The rearrangement joins TRBV5-1 to TRBJ2-7; 7 bases are shared with TRBD1. The V segment lost 0 bases and the J segment 6 bases; nucleotides outside the gene matches: 3. The CDR3 has 13 residues. Germline V CDR1 and CDR2: SGHRS, YFSETQ. The CDR3 sequence: CASSLGQGSEQYF. CDR3 in DNA: TGCGCCAGCAGCTTGGGACAGGGTTCCGAGCAGTACTTC. Together with reference TRBV5-1 and TRBJ2-7, the CDR3 gives the full variable domain: KAGVTQTPRYLIKTRGQQVTLSCSPISGHRSVSWYQQTPGQGLQFLFEYFSETQRNKGNFPGRFSGRQFSNSRSEMNVSTLELGDSALYLCASSLGQGSEQYFGPGTRLTVT.

The chain carries TRBV6-2 or TRBV6-3 and TRBJ1-1; D gene unclear. Germline values: CDR1 MNHEY, CDR2 SVGEGT. The CDR3 is 17 residues long. V lost 2 bases to trimming and J lost 2 bases, with 18 bases between them. The CDR3 loop reads CASSYVWTELPNTEAFF. The CDR3 nucleotides read TGTGCCAGCAGTTACGTTTGGACGGAGTTGCCAAACACTGAAGCTTTCTTT.

Only a few counts were recorded for this clone. The chain joins TRBV6-4 to TRBJ1-1; tentatively, D is TRBD1 (5 bases). The CDR3 consists of 14 residues. The germline V and J ends were trimmed by 2 bases and 4 bases, with 11 bases remaining between them. From germline, CDR1 is MRHNA and CDR2 SNTAGT. CDR3 region: CASSDTSRGTEAFF. DNA for the CDR3: TGTGCCAGCAGTGACACATCGAGGGGCACTGAAGCTTTCTTT.

This chain connects TRBV15 to TRBJ2-4; tentatively, D is TRBD2 (5 bases). Germline CDR1 is LNHNV and CDR2 is YYDKDF (reference sequence). V lost 0 bases to trimming and J lost 1 base, with 16 bases between them. This CDR3 has 18 amino acids. The CDR3 region has the DNA TGTGCCACCAGCAGAGAAGGTTGGGGTGGCGGGGCCAAAAACATTCAGTACTTC. This sequence encodes CATSREGWGGGAKNIQYF.

This chain connects TRBV2 to TRBJ2-1, with D perhaps matching TRBD2 (5 bases). Germline CDR1 reads SNHLY; CDR2 reads FYNNEI. The ends were cut back, 5 bases at V and 0 bases at J, with 14 bases in the middle. CDR3 length: 16 amino acids. As DNA, the CDR3 is TGTGCCAGCAGTTTTAGCGCCCCGAGCTCCTACAATGAGCAGTTCTTC. Its protein is CASSFSAPSSYNEQFF.

This rearrangement joins TRBV2 to TRBJ1-1; D is ambiguous. CDR3 length: 13 amino acids. Trimming took 5 bases from V and 6 from J, leaving 13 bases between them. Germline CDR1 SNHLY, CDR2 FYNNEI. This CDR3 is CASSPFGQAEAFF. CDR3 DNA sequence: TGTGCCAGCAGTCCATTCGGTCAGGCTGAAGCTTTCTTT.

This chain connects TRBV4-1 to TRBJ2-3; 9 bases map to TRBD2. Germline V gives CDR1 MGHRA, CDR2 YSYEKL. The CDR3 covers 15 residues. V lost 5 bases, J lost 5 bases, and 8 bases stayed unmatched. CDR3 nucleotides: TGCGCCAGCAGCTCGGGCGCGGGAGGGTTAGATACGCAGTATTTT. Encoded protein: CASSSGAGGLDTQYF.

This CDR3 is CASSHLGWGSNTEAFF. DNA of the CDR3: TGTGCCAGCAGCCATCTAGGATGGGGATCGAACACTGAAGCTTTCTTT. This chain connects TRBV11-3 to TRBJ1-1; no clear D gene. There are 16 residues in the CDR3. The V end was cut by 5 bases, the J end by 1 base, with 17 bases between. Germline V gene data show CDR1 as SGHNT and CDR2 as YENEEA.

The V call is TRBV11-3, the J call TRBJ2-3, with TRBD2 matching 8 bases. The germline gives CDR1 SGHNT, CDR2 YENEEA. The CDR3 is 14 amino acids. V lost 5 bases, J lost 5 bases, and 6 bases stayed unmatched. CDR3: CASSLAGGGDTQYF. The CDR3 nucleotides read TGTGCCAGCAGCCTTGCCGGGGGGGGAGATACGCAGTATTTT. Together with reference TRBV11-3 and TRBJ2-3, the CDR3 gives the full variable domain: EAGVVQSPRYKIIEKKQPVAFWCNPISGHNTLYWYLQNLGQGPELLIRYENEEAVDDSQLPKDRFSAERLKGVDSTLKIQPAELGDSAVYLCASSLAGGGDTQYFGPGTRLTVL.

The chain couples TRBV9 to TRBJ2-1; 8 bases are a match to TRBD2. Germline V CDR1 and CDR2: SGDLS, YYNGEE. This CDR3 has 17 amino acids. After removal of 2 bases from V and 1 base from J, the junction contained 8 bases not matched to a gene. The CDR3 here is CASSVLAGRASYNEQFF. CDR3 in DNA: TGTGCCAGCAGCGTGTTAGCGGGGCGTGCTTCCTACAATGAGCAGTTCTTC. Full variable domain (remainder filled in from reference TRBV9 and TRBJ2-1): DSGVTQTPKHLITATGQRVTLRCSPRSGDLSVYWYQQSLDQGLQFLIQYYNGEERAKGNILERFSAQQFPDLHSELNLSSLELGDSALYFCASSVLAGRASYNEQFFGPGTRLTVL.

This clone is a singleton in its sample. The chain links TRBV5-6 to TRBJ2-3, with no clear D. Germline V gives CDR1 SGHDT, CDR2 YYEEEE. Trimming left V 4 bases short and J 2 bases short, with 11 bases between. CDR3 size: 14 residues. CDR3 coding DNA: TGTGCCAGCAGCCCAACCGTTCCCACAGATACGCAGTATTTT. This translates into CASSPTVPTDTQYF.

The sample holds one count of this clone. The rearrangement uses TRBV15 and TRBJ2-1; 11 bases are a match to TRBD2. V trimming: 1 base; J trimming: 6 bases; junction bases outside the gene matches: 2. The CDR3 loop spans 15 amino acids. Looked up from germline, CDR1 is LNHNV and CDR2 is YYDKDF (reference sequence). The CDR3, as DNA: TGTGCCACCAGCAGAGTTAGCGGGAGGGCCAATGAGCAGTTCTTC. This codes for CATSRVSGRANEQFF.

CDR3 amino acids: CASSVTGQNTEAFF. CDR3 nucleotide sequence: TGTGCCAGCAGCGTGACGGGTCAGAACACTGAAGCTTTCTTT. This sequence joins TRBV9 and TRBJ1-1, with D hard to call. The CDR3 is 14 residues long. Trimming took 2 bases from V and 1 from J, leaving 9 bases between them. Germline CDR1 reads SGDLS; CDR2 reads YYNGEE.

This sequence joins TRBV5-6 and TRBJ1-4; possibly TRBD1 for D (6 bases). CDR1 and CDR2 (germline): SGHDT, YYEEEE. V was trimmed by 4 bases and J by 7 bases, leaving 14 bases between them. This CDR3 has 14 amino acids. Written as DNA, the CDR3 is TGTGCCAGCAGCAAAAACAGGGTTGGTGAAAAACTGTTTTTT. Its protein product is CASSKNRVGEKLFF.